These 29 T cell receptor beta chains were sequenced from one sample in a study of blood T cell repertoires in COVID-19. Assay used: immunoSEQ multiplex PCR; TCRdb lists only in-frame clones, some missing. The sample carries about 180,000 clones, over 70% recorded once. Sequenced: PBMCs or T cells enriched from blood (not recorded which). The origin of the receptors is a man in his 60s who had been exposed to COVID-19.

This chain uses TRBV30 with TRBJ2-3; no definite D call. Trimming removed 5 bases from V and 2 bases from J, with 5 bases in between. CDR1 is GTSNPN and CDR2 is SVGIG in the germline V gene (reference sequence). The CDR3 covers 11 residues. This CDR3 reads CAWGHTDTQYF. Written as DNA, the CDR3 is TGTGCCTGGGGCCACACAGATACGCAGTATTTT.

The chain joins TRBV10-3 to TRBJ1-4; maybe TRBD1 (5 bases). Germline V lookup: CDR1 ENHRY, CDR2 SYGVKD. This CDR3 contains 14 residues. CDR3 sequence reads: CAPGGGLRDEKLFF. CDR3 sequence (DNA): TGTGCTCCCGGGGGGGGTTTGAGGGATGAAAAACTGTTTTTT.

This chain uses TRBV9 with TRBJ1-6; 10 bases are shared with TRBD1. Trimming at V came to 2 bases and at J to 6 bases, leaving 2 bases not matched to a gene. CDR3 length: 15 amino acids. Per the germline V gene, CDR1 is SGDLS and CDR2 is YYNGEE. CDR3 in DNA: TGTGCCAGCAGCGTCCGGGACAGGGGTAATTCACCCCTCCACTTT. It encodes CASSVRDRGNSPLHF.

V is TRBV6-5 and J is TRBJ1-2, with 7 bases that match TRBD1. Germline CDR1 reads MNHEY; CDR2 reads SVGAGI. V lost 6 bases, J lost 8 bases, and 9 bases stayed unmatched. The length of the CDR3 is 13 residues. The CDR3 bases are TGTGCCAGCAGGCAAACAGGGGAGTGGGGCTACACCTTC. Translating gives CASRQTGEWGYTF.

The chain recombines TRBV5-8 with TRBJ2-5, with a weak D call TRBD1 (6 bases). The CDR3 is made up of 16 amino acids. Trimming removed 4 bases from V and 0 bases from J, with 16 bases in between. Per germline, CDR1 SGHTS and CDR2 YDEGEE. The CDR3 spells CASSPTGTVYQETQYF. The CDR3 region has the DNA TGTGCCAGCAGCCCCACAGGGACGGTGTACCAAGAGACCCAGTACTTC.

The genes are TRBV29-1 and TRBJ2-7; 12 bases align to TRBD1. V lost 5 bases to trimming and J lost 0 bases; unmatched junction nucleotides: 11. The CDR3 consists of 17 residues. Per the germline V gene, CDR1 is SQVTM and CDR2 is ANQGSEA. The CDR3 DNA reads as TGCAGCGTTCTCGGGACAGGGGGCACGGGCAGCTCCTACGAGCAGTACTTC. Its translation: CSVLGTGGTGSSYEQYF.

The gene calls are TRBV24-1 and TRBJ2-3, with 9 bases fitting TRBD2. V lost 0 bases and J lost 2; bases outside the gene matches: 8. This CDR3 region has 18 residues. Germline lookup yields CDR1 KGHDR and CDR2 SFDVKD. Written as DNA, the CDR3 is TGTGCCACCAGTGATTTGGATAGCGGGAGTCTGGACACAGATACGCAGTATTTT. Protein product: CATSDLDSGSLDTDTQYF.

V is TRBV11-1 and J is TRBJ1-3; 7 positions agree with TRBD1. CDR1 is SGHAT, CDR2 FQDESV, per germline (reference sequence). CDR3 size: 15 residues. Germline trimming cut 5 bases from V and 3 bases from J; bases unmatched to any gene: 7. The CDR3 is CASSHATGSGNTIYF. The CDR3 bases are TGTGCCAGCAGCCATGCGACAGGGAGTGGAAACACCATATATTTT.

V gene TRBV27 combines with J gene TRBJ2-5; possible D gene TRBD1, 6 bases. CDR1 MNHEY and CDR2 SMNVEV come from the germline V gene (reference sequence). Trimming removed 6 bases at V and 1 base at J, with 12 bases between. The CDR3 length is 14 residues. The CDR3 coding sequence is TGTGCCAGCAGCCGTGGACAGACCCAAGAGACCCAGTACTTC. Translating it yields CASSRGQTQETQYF.

The V call is TRBV5-1, the J call TRBJ2-2; TRBD2 matches at 7 bases. Germline-derived CDR1 and CDR2 are SGHRS and YFSETQ. The CDR3 has 17 amino acids. V trimming: 2 bases; J trimming: 5 bases; junction bases outside the gene matches: 12. CDR3 DNA sequence: TGCGCCAGCAGCTTCCCTAATACTAGCGTGCAAACCGGGGAGCTGTTTTTT. Protein sequence: CASSFPNTSVQTGELFF.

J is TRBJ1-1 and V is TRBV29-1; a weak D match, TRBD1 (5 bases). This CDR3 has 12 residues. Per the germline V gene, CDR1 is SQVTM and CDR2 is ANQGSEA. V shed 8 bases and J shed 1 base, with 11 bases lying between them. CDR3 loop: CSSGRENTEAFF. The CDR3 coding sequence is TGCAGCTCGGGACGGGAGAACACTGAAGCTTTCTTT. The whole variable domain, filled in from reference TRBV29-1 and TRBJ1-1, reads SAVISQKPSRDICQRGTSLTIQCQVDSQVTMMFWYRQQPGQSLTLIATANQGSEATYESGFVIDKFPISRPNLTFSTLTVSNMSPEDSSIYLCSSGRENTEAFFGQGTRLTVV.

The J gene is TRBJ1-3, the V gene TRBV15, with D tentatively TRBD1 (5 bases). The length of the CDR3 is 14 residues. From germline, CDR1 is LNHNV and CDR2 YYDKDF (reference sequence). Trimming removed 6 bases from V and 0 bases from J, with 9 bases in between. This chain's CDR3 is CATRSGASGNTIYF. The CDR3 nucleotides are TGTGCCACCAGGAGCGGGGCCTCTGGAAACACCATATATTTT.

This clone was seen once. The chain joins TRBV6-5 to TRBJ1-5; D is ambiguous. With 2 bases removed from V and 3 bases from J, the gap between germline ends came to 5 bases. The CDR3 is 13 amino acids. Germline CDR1 and CDR2: MNHEY and SVGAGI. The CDR3 spells CASSYRHNQPQHF. The CDR3 nucleotides are TGTGCCAGCAGTTACAGACACAATCAGCCCCAGCATTTT.

The chain is built from TRBV19 and TRBJ2-6; 9 bases are shared with TRBD2. The CDR3 contains 18 residues. The trim removed 10 bases at V and 1 base at J, leaving 14 bases unmatched. CDR1 and CDR2 (germline): LNHDA, SQIVND (reference sequence). CDR3: CATTREGLSLSGANVLTF. CDR3 nucleotides: TGTGCCACCACGCGGGAGGGCCTATCTTTATCTGGGGCCAACGTCCTGACTTTC.

The CDR3 sequence is CASSIVGVNTEAFF. In DNA, the CDR3 is TGTGCCAGTAGTATAGTCGGAGTGAACACTGAAGCTTTCTTT. The chain uses TRBV19 and TRBJ1-1; D not resolved. The V gene's germline CDR1 is LNHDA and CDR2 SQIVND (reference sequence). The CDR3 spans 14 residues. The ends were cut back, 1 base at V and 0 bases at J, with 6 bases in the middle.

The rearrangement links TRBV28 to TRBJ2-1; 7 bases are a match to TRBD2. This CDR3 has 14 amino acids. Losses at the gene ends were 7 bases for V and 2 bases for J; bases not matched to a gene: 5. Germline assignment: CDR1 MDHEN and CDR2 SYDVKM. Written as DNA, the CDR3 is TGTGCCAGCACCGGCGGGGGAACCTACAATGAGCAGTTCTTC. It translates to CASTGGGTYNEQFF.

The chain is built from TRBV28 and TRBJ2-1; 8 nucleotides match TRBD2. In germline, CDR1 is MDHEN, CDR2 SYDVKM. V was pared by 5 bases and J by 6 bases, with 12 bases of the junction left unmatched. This CDR3 comprises 16 residues. The CDR3, as DNA: TGTGCCAGCAGTCCCGTCGGAGCGGGAGCCTCCAATGAGCAGTTCTTC. Translating gives CASSPVGAGASNEQFF.

This clone was found once. This chain links TRBV2 with TRBJ2-1, with TRBD2 matching over 12 bases. CDR1 is SNHLY and CDR2 is FYNNEI in the germline V gene. CDR3 size: 18 residues. With V trimmed by 6 bases and J by 0 bases, 9 bases remained unmatched. The CDR3 DNA sequence: TGTGCCAGCAGCGCCCCGGGACTAGCGGGTGTCTCCTACAATGAGCAGTTCTTC. It encodes CASSAPGLAGVSYNEQFF. Full variable domain (rest looked up from reference TRBV2 and TRBJ2-1): EPEVTQTPSHQVTQMGQEVILRCVPISNHLYFYWYRQILGQKVEFLVSFYNNEISEKSEIFDDQFSVERPDGSNFTLKIRSTKLEDSAMYFCASSAPGLAGVSYNEQFFGPGTRLTVL.

V is TRBV2 and J is TRBJ2-3; possibly TRBD1 for D (6 bases). Germline V lookup: CDR1 SNHLY, CDR2 FYNNEI. The CDR3 contains 16 residues. The V end was cut by 4 bases, the J end by 3 bases, with 17 bases between. The CDR3 loop is CASSGGTDSPTDTQYF. The CDR3, as DNA: TGTGCCAGCAGTGGGGGTACGGACAGCCCAACAGATACGCAGTATTTT.

V usage is TRBV16 and J usage is TRBJ1-5; D ambiguous. The length of the CDR3 is 13 residues. CDR1 and CDR2 from the germline V gene are KGHSY and FQNENV. Trimming stripped 2 bases from V and 3 bases from J, with 5 bases between. CDR3 protein: CASSQEVNQPQHF. DNA of the CDR3: TGTGCCAGCAGCCAAGAGGTCAATCAGCCCCAGCATTTT.

CDR3 region: CAWSVLGLAVEQYF. The CDR3, as DNA: TGTGCCTGGAGTGTACTGGGACTAGCGGTTGAGCAGTACTTC. V and J are TRBV30 and TRBJ2-7; TRBD2 matches 11 bases. The length of the CDR3 is 14 residues. J was trimmed by 7 bases and V by 0 bases; bases with no gene match: 5. Germline assignment: CDR1 GTSNPN and CDR2 SVGIG (reference sequence).

This rearrangement joins TRBV7-2 to TRBJ2-4; 7 bases are shared with TRBD1. This CDR3 comprises 15 residues. Germline-derived CDR1 and CDR2 are SGHTA and FQGNSA. Trimming removed 0 bases from V and 13 bases from J; junction bases left unmatched: 12. CDR3 nucleotides: TGTGCCAGCAGCTTAGCGCTTGGCAGGGGGACGCCGCAGTACTTC. This gives the protein CASSLALGRGTPQYF.

The V and J genes are TRBV5-4 and TRBJ2-7, with 10 nucleotides matching TRBD1. V lost 4 bases to trimming and J lost 2 bases; unmatched junction nucleotides: 6. Germline V gene data show CDR1 as SGHNT and CDR2 as YYREEE (reference sequence). The CDR3 is 15 residues long. The CDR3 loop reads CASSTAGTGAYEQYF. CDR3 nucleotide sequence: TGTGCCAGCAGCACTGCCGGGACAGGGGCCTACGAGCAGTACTTC.

The chain combines TRBV18 with TRBJ1-1; TRBD1 aligns across 7 bases. The CDR3 is 15 amino acids. Germline CDR1 KGHSH, CDR2 LQKENI. J lost 0 bases, V lost 3 bases, and 4 bases had no gene match. CDR3 residues: CASSPPRGVNTEAFF. DNA of the CDR3: TGTGCCAGCTCACCTCCCAGGGGGGTGAACACTGAAGCTTTCTTT.

The chain combines TRBV28 with TRBJ2-3; 10 bases fit TRBD2. This CDR3 has 16 amino acids. V lost 5 bases to trimming and J lost 5 bases; unmatched junction nucleotides: 10. Germline CDR1 is MDHEN and CDR2 is SYDVKM. The CDR3 DNA sequence: TGTGCCAGCAGTGGAAGCGGGAGGGCCCGGGGAGATACGCAGTATTTT. Amino acid sequence: CASSGSGRARGDTQYF.

The chain has TRBV12-3 or TRBV12-4 and TRBJ2-2, with TRBD1 as a possible D gene (5 bases). The CDR3 contains 13 residues. Trimming stripped 5 bases from V and 4 bases from J, with 8 bases between. The CDR3 loop reads CASSPTGTGELFF. CDR3 in DNA: TGTGCCAGCAGTCCCACAGGCACCGGGGAGCTGTTTTTT.

V gene TRBV7-9 combines with J gene TRBJ1-6, with TRBD1 matching over 7 bases. J was trimmed by 7 bases and V by 5 bases; bases with no gene match: 5. The CDR3 length is 14 residues. Germline loops: CDR1 SEHNR, CDR2 FQNEAQ (reference sequence). CDR3 residues: CASSRDSWNSPLHF. CDR3 DNA sequence: TGTGCCAGCAGCCGGGACAGCTGGAATTCACCCCTCCACTTT.

The chain uses TRBV5-4 and TRBJ2-5; 14 nucleotides match TRBD2. From germline, CDR1 is SGHNT and CDR2 YYREEE (reference sequence). J gave up 4 bases and V 2 bases, and 7 bases lay outside the gene matches. The CDR3 contains 17 residues. In DNA, the CDR3 is TGTGCCAGCAGCTTTGGGACTAGCGGGAGTACGAGAGAGACCCAGTACTTC. Protein sequence: CASSFGTSGSTRETQYF.

The chain combines TRBV24-1 with TRBJ2-3; D possibly corresponds to TRBD2 (6 bases). The CDR3 is 15 residues long. V was pared by 3 bases and J by 4 bases, with 13 bases between. The germline V gene encodes CDR1 KGHDR and CDR2 SFDVKD. The CDR3 DNA sequence: TGTGCCACCAGTGATAATGAGCGGGTTGCAGATACGCAGTATTTT. Translation: CATSDNERVADTQYF.